What follows are 27 T cell receptor beta chains derived from one specimen sequenced in a study of cytomegalovirus exposure and HLA in healthy donors. It was with 60 Vbeta and 13 Jbeta primers that the PCR ran. This table comes from immunoSEQ multiplex PCR, and its TCRdb copy is limited to in-frame clones, with some not included. The sample consists of 180,000 or so clones, 60% to 80% of them appearing once. The sequenced sample was PBMCs. These receptors all stem from a woman in her thirties or forties in good health and CMV-seropositive.

The chain carries TRBV18 and TRBJ2-7, with TRBD1 matching 9 bases. Germline V lookup: CDR1 KGHSH, CDR2 LQKENI. The CDR3 covers 15 residues. Losses at the gene ends were 3 bases for V and 2 bases for J; bases not matched to a gene: 5. In nucleotides, the CDR3 is TGTGCCAGCTCACCCGGGACAGGGAGCCCCTACGAGCAGTACTTC. This translates into CASSPGTGSPYEQYF.

V usage is TRBV28 and J usage is TRBJ2-1, with TRBD2 identical over 7 bases. V shed 6 bases, J shed 0 bases, and the junction held 5 bases outside the gene matches. Germline V gene data show CDR1 as MDHEN and CDR2 as SYDVKM. The CDR3 is 15 residues long. The CDR3 sequence is CASRAIAGSYNEQFF. The CDR3 DNA reads as TGTGCCAGCAGGGCTATAGCGGGCTCCTACAATGAGCAGTTCTTC.

The rearrangement links TRBV7-2 to TRBJ2-7; 10 bases fit TRBD1. Germline loops: CDR1 SGHTA, CDR2 FQGNSA. V dropped 0 bases and J dropped 4; count of bases not matched to a gene: 6. The CDR3 loop spans 16 amino acids. CDR3 sequence (DNA): TGTGCCAGCAGCTTAGCGCCGGGACAGGGGACGTACGAGCAGTACTTC. Protein product: CASSLAPGQGTYEQYF.

This clone was observed once. This chain joins TRBV7-9 and TRBJ1-4; TRBD1 aligns across 12 bases. The germline CDR1 and CDR2 sequences are SEHNR and FQNEAQ (reference sequence). V lost 1 base to trimming and J lost 3 bases; unmatched junction nucleotides: 3. The CDR3 contains 17 residues. The CDR3 sequence is CASSLDRDRGPNEKLFF. CDR3 nucleotides: TGTGCCAGCAGCTTAGACCGGGACAGGGGGCCTAATGAAAAACTGTTTTTT.

This chain links TRBV7-9 with TRBJ2-5, with D possibly being TRBD2 (6 bases). The V gene's germline CDR1 is SEHNR and CDR2 FQNEAQ (reference sequence). The CDR3 length is 15 residues. V lost 8 bases to trimming and J lost 5 bases, with 21 bases between them. This CDR3 is CASSILGLEGETQYF. The CDR3 DNA sequence: TGTGCCAGCTCCATTTTGGGGCTGGAGGGGGAGACCCAGTACTTC.

As regards this clone: Other DNA sequences in this sample translate to the same CDR3. V and J are TRBV6-6 and TRBJ1-1; TRBD1 aligns across 7 bases. Trimming at V came to 6 bases and at J to 2 bases, leaving 6 bases not matched to a gene. Germline assignment: CDR1 MNHNY and CDR2 SVGAGI (reference sequence). The CDR3 has 14 residues. For the CDR3, the DNA is TGTGCCAGCAGCGCTCAGGGGGGTAACACTGAAGCTTTCTTT. Translation: CASSAQGGNTEAFF.

This chain uses TRBV6-5 with TRBJ1-3, with D possibly matching TRBD1 (6 bases). With 6 bases removed from V and 0 bases from J, the gap between germline ends came to 12 bases. There are 15 residues in the CDR3. Germline V gene lookup returns CDR1 MNHEY and CDR2 SVGAGI. The CDR3 protein is CASRVDSFSGNTIYF. The CDR3 DNA reads TGTGCCAGCAGGGTGGACAGCTTCTCTGGAAACACCATATATTTT.

The J gene is TRBJ2-5, the V gene TRBV28, with D possibly being TRBD1 (6 bases). The J call is in doubt because the DNA end fits TRBJ2-7 better. The CDR3 is 16 amino acids. Germline V gene lookup returns CDR1 MDHEN and CDR2 SYDVKM. CDR3 DNA sequence: TGTGCCAGCAGTCCCCTCATCGTGGGCAGGGGTTCCGAGCAGTACTTC. This sequence encodes CASSPLIVGRGSEQYF.

The rearrangement joins TRBV6-1 to TRBJ2-1; 7 nucleotides match TRBD1. V trimming: 7 bases; J trimming: 4 bases; junction bases outside the gene matches: 4. The CDR3 covers 13 residues. Germline CDR1 MNHNS, CDR2 SASEGT. The CDR3 region has the DNA TGTGCCAGCAAAGGACAGGCGTACAATGAGCAGTTCTTC. Its protein is CASKGQAYNEQFF.

The V call is TRBV5-1, the J call TRBJ2-1; no firm D call. The CDR3 length is 15 residues. The V gene's germline CDR1 is SGHRS and CDR2 YFSETQ. V was trimmed by 4 bases and J by 2 bases, leaving 13 bases between them. CDR3 amino acids: CASSTPRFPYNEQFF. The CDR3 DNA reads as TGCGCCAGCAGCACCCCGAGGTTCCCCTACAATGAGCAGTTCTTC.

This chain uses TRBV7-2 with TRBJ2-4, with D possibly TRBD1 on 5 matching bases. V lost 0 bases and J 3 bases, leaving 12 bases between the germline ends. The CDR3 consists of 16 residues. Germline loops: CDR1 SGHTA, CDR2 FQGNSA. The DNA for the CDR3 is TGTGCCAGCAGCTTAGCGGCAGGGCCGGGCAAAAACATTCAGTACTTC. Its translation is CASSLAAGPGKNIQYF.

This rearrangement joins TRBV15 to TRBJ2-5, with D tentatively TRBD2 (7 bases). The germline V and J ends were trimmed by 10 bases and 5 bases, with 17 bases remaining between them. The germline V gene has CDR1 LNHNV and CDR2 YYDKDF (reference sequence). The CDR3 totals 13 residues. CDR3 sequence: CAIAGGGGETQYF. Here the CDR3 DNA reads TGTGCCATCGCCGGGGGAGGGGGGGAGACCCAGTACTTC.

This clone occurred once. The chain combines TRBV28 with TRBJ1-1, with 10 positions matching TRBD1. The CDR3 sequence is 18 residues long. CDR1 MDHEN and CDR2 SYDVKM come from the germline V gene. V trimming: 6 bases; J trimming: 4 bases; junction bases outside the gene matches: 17. CDR3 in DNA: TGTGCCAGCAGCTTACAACCCGGGGACAGGGGTTGGAGCACTGAAGCTTTCTTT. This encodes CASSLQPGDRGWSTEAFF. The whole variable domain, filled in from reference TRBV28 and TRBJ1-1, reads DVKVTQSSRYLVKRTGEKVFLECVQDMDHENMFWYRQDPGLGLRLIYFSYDVKMKEKGDIPEGYSVSREKKERFSLILESASTNQTSMYLCASSLQPGDRGWSTEAFFGQGTRLTVV.

CDR3 residues: CASSEGGGGRNSPLHF. CDR3 in DNA: TGTGCCAGCAGTGAAGGAGGAGGGGGCCGTAATTCACCCCTCCACTTT. The V and J genes are TRBV6-1 and TRBJ1-6; 7 positions match TRBD1. The ends lost 1 base at V and 6 bases at J; junction bases unmatched: 6. The CDR3 is made up of 16 amino acids. The germline V gene has CDR1 MNHNS and CDR2 SASEGT.

In its sample, this clone was seen once. The rearrangement links TRBV2 to TRBJ2-5, with 8 bases that match TRBD2. CDR1 SNHLY and CDR2 FYNNEI come from the germline V gene. After removal of 6 bases from V and 5 bases from J, the junction contained 14 bases not matched to a gene. This CDR3 is built from 16 residues. This CDR3 reads CASSSRGGGGEETQYF. The CDR3 DNA reads as TGTGCCAGCAGCTCCCGGGGGGGAGGAGGAGAGGAGACCCAGTACTTC.

The chain links TRBV6-4 to TRBJ2-2; D might be TRBD2 (6 bases). The CDR3 has 16 amino acids. Germline V gene data show CDR1 as MRHNA and CDR2 as SNTAGT. Trimming removed 1 base at V and 2 bases at J, with 11 bases between. The CDR3 nucleotides read TGTGCCAGCAGTGACTGGGTGGAGGGAAACACCGGGGAGCTGTTTTTT. Protein: CASSDWVEGNTGELFF.

The chain uses TRBV7-9 and TRBJ1-2, with D maybe TRBD1 (5 bases). The V end was cut by 1 base, the J end by 5 bases, with 17 bases between. This CDR3 comprises 16 residues. CDR1 is SEHNR, CDR2 FQNEAQ, per germline (reference sequence). The CDR3 here is CASSLVAQGLGYGYTF. The CDR3 nucleotides read TGTGCCAGCAGCTTAGTCGCGCAGGGTCTAGGGTATGGCTACACCTTC.

As to this clone: Within the sample, other DNA sequences also encode this same CDR3. The chain links TRBV30 to TRBJ2-5; 11 bases match TRBD2. Germline loops: CDR1 GTSNPN, CDR2 SVGIG (reference sequence). The CDR3 runs 14 residues. Losses at the gene ends were 0 bases for V and 4 bases for J; bases not matched to a gene: 1. The CDR3 region has the DNA TGTGCCTGGAGTGTGCTAGCGGGAGGAGAGACCCAGTACTTC. Encoded protein: CAWSVLAGGETQYF. Using reference TRBV30 and TRBJ2-5 for the parts outside the CDR3, the full variable domain is SQTIHQWPATLVQPVGSPLSLECTVEGTSNPNLYWYRQAAGRGLQLLFYSVGIGQISSEVPQNLSASRPQDRQFILSSKKLLLSDSGFYLCAWSVLAGGETQYFGPGTRLLVL.

The chain uses TRBV11-3 and TRBJ1-1, with 12 positions matching TRBD1. Per the germline V gene, CDR1 is SGHNT and CDR2 is YENEEA. The CDR3 totals 16 residues. V dropped 4 bases and J dropped 1; count of bases not matched to a gene: 4. CDR3 sequence: CASSSGTGGENTEAFF. CDR3 bases: TGTGCCAGCAGCTCCGGGACAGGGGGCGAGAACACTGAAGCTTTCTTT.

CDR3 sequence: CASSLSGRSTDTQYF. In DNA, the CDR3 is TGTGCCAGCAGCTTGAGCGGGAGGAGCACAGATACGCAGTATTTT. The chain has TRBV11-2 and TRBJ2-3, with 9 nucleotides matching TRBD2. The CDR3 length is 15 residues. J was trimmed by 0 bases and V by 3 bases; bases with no gene match: 1. The germline V gene has CDR1 SGHAT and CDR2 FQNNGV.

The CDR3 protein is CASSDRRRTDTQYF. The CDR3 DNA reads TGTGCCAGCAGCGACCGCAGGAGGACAGATACGCAGTATTTT. The chain has TRBV2 and TRBJ2-3; perhaps TRBD2 as D (5 bases). The V end lost 6 bases, the J end lost 3 bases, and 13 bases lay between the germline ends. The CDR3 runs 14 residues. The germline V gene has CDR1 SNHLY and CDR2 FYNNEI.

The chain employs TRBV4-2 and TRBJ1-5, with D possibly TRBD1 on 6 matching bases. Trimming cost V 5 bases and J 7 bases, with 18 bases left between them. The length of the CDR3 is 15 residues. Germline lookup yields CDR1 LGHNA and CDR2 YNFKEQ. The DNA of the CDR3 is TGTGCCAGCAGCGAATCGGACAGAACCGACCAGCCCCAGCATTTT. Translating it yields CASSESDRTDQPQHF.

This rearrangement joins TRBV28 to TRBJ2-7, with 8 bases lining up with TRBD2. The CDR3 is 13 amino acids. The V gene's germline CDR1 is MDHEN and CDR2 SYDVKM. V shed 3 bases and J 6 bases; nucleotides not matched to a gene: 4. CDR3 in amino acids: CASSFQRESEQYF. The CDR3 DNA follows: TGTGCCAGCAGTTTTCAGCGGGAGAGCGAGCAGTACTTC.

The CDR3 sequence: CASSPARQAPYEQYF. The CDR3 DNA reads as TGTGCCAGCAGCCCTGCACGACAGGCCCCCTACGAGCAGTACTTC. The chain has TRBV11-2 and TRBJ2-7; D is perhaps TRBD1 (6 bases). The germline gives CDR1 SGHAT, CDR2 FQNNGV. The V end lost 5 bases, the J end lost 2 bases, and 16 bases lay between the germline ends. CDR3 length equals 15 residues.

The J gene is TRBJ2-7, the V gene TRBV28; 10 bases match TRBD2. This CDR3 region has 15 residues. V lost 7 bases, J lost 4 bases, and 10 bases stayed unmatched. Germline V CDR1 and CDR2: MDHEN, SYDVKM. CDR3 nucleotides: TGTGCCAGCACCTTGAGGGCTAGCGGGAGTTACGAGCAGTACTTC. Translation gives CASTLRASGSYEQYF.

The rearrangement joins TRBV5-1 to TRBJ1-2; D possibly corresponds to TRBD1 (5 bases). V was trimmed by 6 bases and J by 0 bases, leaving 15 bases between them. Germline lookup yields CDR1 SGHRS and CDR2 YFSETQ. The CDR3 extends over 15 amino acids. The CDR3 is CASNHEPGANYGYTF. The CDR3 DNA reads as TGCGCCAGCAACCATGAGCCGGGGGCTAACTATGGCTACACCTTC.

This chain joins TRBV5-1 and TRBJ2-1, with 9 bases aligning to TRBD2. Germline V gene data show CDR1 as SGHRS and CDR2 as YFSETQ. The length of the CDR3 is 16 residues. The V segment lost 1 base and the J segment 3 bases; nucleotides outside the gene matches: 5. The CDR3 DNA reads TGCGCCAGCAGCTTGTCGGGAGCGGGGGGCTACAATGAGCAGTTCTTC. Translation: CASSLSGAGGYNEQFF.